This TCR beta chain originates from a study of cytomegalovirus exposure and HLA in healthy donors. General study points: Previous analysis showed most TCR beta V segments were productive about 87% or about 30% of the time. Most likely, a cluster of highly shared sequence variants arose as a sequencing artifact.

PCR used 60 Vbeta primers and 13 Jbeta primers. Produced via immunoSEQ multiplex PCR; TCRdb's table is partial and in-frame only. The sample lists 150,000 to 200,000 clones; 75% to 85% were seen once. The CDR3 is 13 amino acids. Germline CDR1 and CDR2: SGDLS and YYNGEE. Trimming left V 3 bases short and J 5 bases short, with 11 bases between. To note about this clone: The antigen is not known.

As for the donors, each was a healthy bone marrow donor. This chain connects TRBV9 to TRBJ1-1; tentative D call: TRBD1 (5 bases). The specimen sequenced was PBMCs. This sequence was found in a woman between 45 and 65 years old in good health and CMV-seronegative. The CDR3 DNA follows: TGTGCCAGCAGCGGGGGCCTGTGGACTGAAGCTTTCTTT. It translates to CASSGGLWTEAFF.